This T cell receptor (beta chain) was found in a study of metastatic and nonmetastatic thyroid tumors (dated by TCRdb to 2019 to 2021). For the wider study: Repertoires from peripheral blood and from tumor or nodule tissue samples of malignant and benign thyroid patients were compared.

This clone was detected ten times or more. Its antigen has not been determined. Base qualities were left out, and no much larger clone turns up one base away. Before undergoing thyroid surgery, none of the patients had been given any kind of treatment. The study retrospectively analysed patient clinical samples collected from about 2012 to 2019 using T-cell receptor beta sequencing. General study outcomes and caveats: TCR beta diversity was reported as significantly higher in malignant tumors than in benign nodules, in both blood and tumor samples.

The germline V gene encodes CDR1 SGHDT and CDR2 YYEEEE. The CDR3 starts with the cysteine, ends with the phenylalanine, and has 14 residues. Just the 42-base CDR3 DNA is kept, in frame starting at base 1. Trimming removed 0 bases from V and 5 bases from J, leaving 8 bases between the germline ends. The method was PCR. The reads were generated on an Illumina HiSeq 4000. The TCR beta-chain CDR3 region of each patient was profiled by high-throughput sequencing. In the authors' own workflow: Drawing on CDR3 differences between clinicopathological groups, the researchers built a classifier meant to tell apart patients with distant-metastatic papillary thyroid cancer. The Shannon index was used to assess repertoire diversity, and the Morisita-Horn index was used to assess tumor-blood repertoire similarity. TCRdb redid the processing of the public reads, applying fastp at Q25 and MiXCR, and retained in-frame beta chains. TCRdb's processing, not the authors', yielded these V and J calls. This sample is represented by about 15,000 clones; under 25% of them were singletons. The ten most abundant clones make up roughly 8% of the sample.

This receptor chain uses TRBV5-6 and TRBJ1-4; the D gene cannot be resolved reliably. The receptor's source is a female donor with papillary thyroid cancer or a benign thyroid nodule (not recorded which). Some clones in this sample may be carry-over from other donors' samples. Sequenced material: tumor tissue. The DNA reads as follows: TGTGCCAGCAGCTTGGGCCACCGAAATGAAAAACTGTTTTTT. Translated, it reads CASSLGHRNEKLFF.